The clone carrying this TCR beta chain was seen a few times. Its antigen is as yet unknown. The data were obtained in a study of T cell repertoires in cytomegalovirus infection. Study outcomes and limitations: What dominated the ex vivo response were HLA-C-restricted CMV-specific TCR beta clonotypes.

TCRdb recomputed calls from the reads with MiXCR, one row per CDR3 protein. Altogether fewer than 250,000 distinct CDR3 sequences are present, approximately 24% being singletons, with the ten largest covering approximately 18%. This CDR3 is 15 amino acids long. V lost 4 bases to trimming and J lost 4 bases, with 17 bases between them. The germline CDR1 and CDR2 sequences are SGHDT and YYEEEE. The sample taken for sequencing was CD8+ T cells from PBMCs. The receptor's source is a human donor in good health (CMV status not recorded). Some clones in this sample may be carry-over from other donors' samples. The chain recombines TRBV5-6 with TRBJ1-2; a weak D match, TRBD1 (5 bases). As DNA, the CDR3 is TGTGCCAGCAGCGACGGACTCCAGGGATTCTATGGCTACACCTTC. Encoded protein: CASSDGLQGFYGYTF.